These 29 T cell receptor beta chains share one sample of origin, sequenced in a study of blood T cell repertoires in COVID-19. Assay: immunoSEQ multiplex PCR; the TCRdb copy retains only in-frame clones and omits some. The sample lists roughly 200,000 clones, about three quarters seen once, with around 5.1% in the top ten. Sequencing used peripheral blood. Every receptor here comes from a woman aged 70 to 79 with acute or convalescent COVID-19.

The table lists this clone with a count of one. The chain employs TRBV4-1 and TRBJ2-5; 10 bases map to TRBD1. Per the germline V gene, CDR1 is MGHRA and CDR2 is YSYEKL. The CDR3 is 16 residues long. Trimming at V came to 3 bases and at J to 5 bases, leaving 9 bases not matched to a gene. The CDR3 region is CASSQEPGQGIETQYF. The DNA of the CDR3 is TGCGCCAGCAGCCAGGAACCGGGACAGGGGATCGAGACCCAGTACTTC.

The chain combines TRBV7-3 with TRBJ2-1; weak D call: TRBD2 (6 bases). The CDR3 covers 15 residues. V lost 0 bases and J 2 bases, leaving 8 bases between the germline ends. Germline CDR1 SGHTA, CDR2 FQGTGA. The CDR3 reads CASSLTASAYNEQFF. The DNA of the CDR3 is TGTGCCAGCAGCTTAACGGCTAGCGCCTACAATGAGCAGTTCTTC.

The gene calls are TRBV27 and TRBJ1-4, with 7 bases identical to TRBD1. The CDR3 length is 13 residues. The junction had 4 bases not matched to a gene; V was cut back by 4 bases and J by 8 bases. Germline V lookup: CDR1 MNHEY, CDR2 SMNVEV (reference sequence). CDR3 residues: CASSSWDSEKLFF. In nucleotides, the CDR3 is TGTGCCAGCAGTTCCTGGGACAGCGAAAAACTGTTTTTT.

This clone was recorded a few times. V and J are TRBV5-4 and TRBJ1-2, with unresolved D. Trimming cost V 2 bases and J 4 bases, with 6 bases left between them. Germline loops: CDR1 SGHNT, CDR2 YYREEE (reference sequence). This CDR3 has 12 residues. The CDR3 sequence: CASSFGVYGYTF. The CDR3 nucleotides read TGTGCCAGCAGCTTCGGGGTCTATGGCTACACCTTC. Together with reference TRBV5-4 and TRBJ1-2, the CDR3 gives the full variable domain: ETGVTQSPTHLIKTRGQQVTLRCSSQSGHNTVSWYQQALGQGPQFIFQYYREEENGRGNFPPRFSGLQFPNYSSELNVNALELDDSALYLCASSFGVYGYTFGSGTRLTVV.

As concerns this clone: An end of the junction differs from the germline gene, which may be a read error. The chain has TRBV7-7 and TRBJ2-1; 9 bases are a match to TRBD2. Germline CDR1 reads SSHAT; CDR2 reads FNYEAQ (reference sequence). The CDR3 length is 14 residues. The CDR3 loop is CASSDSGGYNEQFF. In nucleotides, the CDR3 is TGTGCTAGCAGCGATAGCGGGGGATACAATGAGCAGTTCTTC. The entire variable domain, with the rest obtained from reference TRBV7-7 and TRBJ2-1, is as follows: GAGVSQSPRYKVTKRGQDVTLRCDPISSHATLYWYQQALGQGPEFLTYFNYEAQPDKSGLPSDRFSAERPEGSISTLTIQRTEQRDSAMYRCASSDSGGYNEQFFGPGTRLTVL.

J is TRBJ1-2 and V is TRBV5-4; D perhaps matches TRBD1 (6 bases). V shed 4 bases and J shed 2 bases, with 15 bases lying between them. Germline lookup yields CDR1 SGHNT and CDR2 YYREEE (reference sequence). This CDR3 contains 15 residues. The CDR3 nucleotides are TGTGCCAGCAGCCCCGGCGGGGGGGCGAACTATGGCTACACCTTC. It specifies CASSPGGGANYGYTF.

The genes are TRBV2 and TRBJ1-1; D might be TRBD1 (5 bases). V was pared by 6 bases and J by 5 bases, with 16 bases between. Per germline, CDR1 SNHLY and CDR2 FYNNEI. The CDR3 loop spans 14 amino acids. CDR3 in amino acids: CASRIPTDLTEAFF. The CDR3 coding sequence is TGTGCCAGCAGGATCCCGACAGACCTAACTGAAGCTTTCTTT.

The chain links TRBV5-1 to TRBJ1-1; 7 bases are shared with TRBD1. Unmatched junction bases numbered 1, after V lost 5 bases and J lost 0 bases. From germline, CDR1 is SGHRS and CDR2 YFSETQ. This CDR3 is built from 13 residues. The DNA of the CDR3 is TGCGCCAGCAGACAGGGGCTGAACACTGAAGCTTTCTTT. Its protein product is CASRQGLNTEAFF. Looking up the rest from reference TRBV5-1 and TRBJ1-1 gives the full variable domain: KAGVTQTPRYLIKTRGQQVTLSCSPISGHRSVSWYQQTPGQGLQFLFEYFSETQRNKGNFPGRFSGRQFSNSRSEMNVSTLELGDSALYLCASRQGLNTEAFFGQGTRLTVV.

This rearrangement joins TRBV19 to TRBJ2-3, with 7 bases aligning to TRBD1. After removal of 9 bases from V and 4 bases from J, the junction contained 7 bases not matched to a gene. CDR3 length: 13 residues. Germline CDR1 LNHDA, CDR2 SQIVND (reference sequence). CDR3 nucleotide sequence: TGTGCCAGCATCCAGACAGGGTCAGATACGCAGTATTTT. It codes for CASIQTGSDTQYF.

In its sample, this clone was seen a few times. CDR3 DNA sequence: TGTGCCAGCTCACGGAGGAACTCTGGAAACACCATATATTTT. Protein sequence: CASSRRNSGNTIYF. The V call is TRBV18, the J call TRBJ1-3, with D unclear. CDR3 size: 14 residues. Germline lookup yields CDR1 KGHSH and CDR2 LQKENI. Trimming pared 4 bases from V and 0 bases from J, leaving 7 bases between.

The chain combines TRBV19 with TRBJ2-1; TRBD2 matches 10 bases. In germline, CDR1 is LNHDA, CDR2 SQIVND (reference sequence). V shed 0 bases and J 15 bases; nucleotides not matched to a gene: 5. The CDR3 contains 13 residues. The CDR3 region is CASSIDVLAGLFF. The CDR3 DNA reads TGTGCCAGTAGTATAGACGTACTAGCGGGACTGTTCTTC.

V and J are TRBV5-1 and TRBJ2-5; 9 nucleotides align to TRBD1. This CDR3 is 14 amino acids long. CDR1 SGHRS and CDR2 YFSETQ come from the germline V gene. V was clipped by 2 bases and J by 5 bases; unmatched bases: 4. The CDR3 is CASSFGQGRETQYF. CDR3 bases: TGCGCCAGCAGCTTTGGACAGGGGAGGGAGACCCAGTACTTC.

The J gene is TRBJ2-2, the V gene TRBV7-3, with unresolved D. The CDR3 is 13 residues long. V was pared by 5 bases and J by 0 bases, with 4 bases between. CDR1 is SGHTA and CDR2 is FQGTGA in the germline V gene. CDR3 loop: CASSPSNTGELFF. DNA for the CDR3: TGTGCCAGCAGCCCCTCGAACACCGGGGAGCTGTTTTTT.

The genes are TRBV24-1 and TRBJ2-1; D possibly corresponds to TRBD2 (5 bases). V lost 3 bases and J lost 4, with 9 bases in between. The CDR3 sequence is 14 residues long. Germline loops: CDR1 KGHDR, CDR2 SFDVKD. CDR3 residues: CATSDVAGYNEQFF. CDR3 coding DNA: TGTGCCACCAGTGATGTGGCGGGTTACAATGAGCAGTTCTTC.

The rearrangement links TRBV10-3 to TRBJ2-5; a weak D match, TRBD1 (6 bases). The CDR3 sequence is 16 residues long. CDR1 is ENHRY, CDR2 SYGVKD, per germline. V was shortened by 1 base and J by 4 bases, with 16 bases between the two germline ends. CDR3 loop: CAISEYQQGSGETQYF. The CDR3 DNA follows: TGTGCCATCAGTGAGTACCAACAGGGTTCTGGAGAGACCCAGTACTTC.

The CDR3, as DNA: TGTGCCAGCAGTGGAGAGCACTACAATGAGCAGTTCTTC. As protein: CASSGEHYNEQFF. The gene calls are TRBV2 and TRBJ2-1, with D unresolved. Germline V CDR1 and CDR2: SNHLY, FYNNEI. V shed 4 bases and J shed 3 bases, with 7 bases lying between them. CDR3 length: 13 amino acids.

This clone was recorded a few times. The CDR3 sequence is CASGTYTNYGYTF. The CDR3, as DNA: TGTGCCAGCGGGACATACACTAACTATGGCTACACCTTC. The J gene is TRBJ1-2, the V gene TRBV28; D perhaps matches TRBD1 (6 bases). This CDR3 is 13 amino acids long. Germline V gene sequence: CDR1 MDHEN, CDR2 SYDVKM. The V and J ends lost 8 bases and 0 bases respectively, with 10 bases between them.

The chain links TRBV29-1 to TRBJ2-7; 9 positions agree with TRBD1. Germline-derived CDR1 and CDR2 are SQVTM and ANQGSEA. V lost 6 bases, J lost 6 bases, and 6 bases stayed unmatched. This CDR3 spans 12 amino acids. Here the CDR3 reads CSVGQGSGEQYF. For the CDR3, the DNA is TGCAGCGTAGGACAGGGGTCCGGCGAGCAGTACTTC.

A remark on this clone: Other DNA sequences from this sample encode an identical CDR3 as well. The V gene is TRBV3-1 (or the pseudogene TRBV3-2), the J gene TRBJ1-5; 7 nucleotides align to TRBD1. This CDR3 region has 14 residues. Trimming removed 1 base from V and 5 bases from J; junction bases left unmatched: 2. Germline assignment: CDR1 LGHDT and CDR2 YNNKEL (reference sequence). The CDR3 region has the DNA TGTGCCAGCAGCCAAGGTCAGGGGGATCAGCCCCAGCATTTT. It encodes CASSQGQGDQPQHF.

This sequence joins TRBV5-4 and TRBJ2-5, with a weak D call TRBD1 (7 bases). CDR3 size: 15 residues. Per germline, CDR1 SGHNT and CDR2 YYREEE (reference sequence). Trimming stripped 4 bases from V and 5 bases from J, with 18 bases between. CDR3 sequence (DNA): TGTGCCAGCAGCAGCGCGGGACAGTTTGTCGAGACCCAGTACTTC. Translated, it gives CASSSAGQFVETQYF.

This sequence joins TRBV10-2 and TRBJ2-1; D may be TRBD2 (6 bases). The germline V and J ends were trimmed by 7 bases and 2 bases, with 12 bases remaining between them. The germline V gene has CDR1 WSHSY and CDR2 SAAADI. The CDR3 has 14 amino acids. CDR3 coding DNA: TGCGCCAGCACGACGGGGGACCCCTACAATGAGCAGTTCTTC. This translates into CASTTGDPYNEQFF.

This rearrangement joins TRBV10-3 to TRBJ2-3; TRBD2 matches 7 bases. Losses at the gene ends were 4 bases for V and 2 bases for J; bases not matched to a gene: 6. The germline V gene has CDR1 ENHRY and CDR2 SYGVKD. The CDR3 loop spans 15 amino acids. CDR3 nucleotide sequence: TGTGCCATCAGTGCCCCTAGCGGATCCACAGATACGCAGTATTTT. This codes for CAISAPSGSTDTQYF.

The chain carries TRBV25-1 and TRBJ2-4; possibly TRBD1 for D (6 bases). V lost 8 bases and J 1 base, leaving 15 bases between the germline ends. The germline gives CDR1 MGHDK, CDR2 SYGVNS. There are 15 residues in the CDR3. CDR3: CASQSTGFAKNIQYF. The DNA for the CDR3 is TGTGCCAGCCAATCAACAGGGTTTGCCAAAAACATTCAGTACTTC.

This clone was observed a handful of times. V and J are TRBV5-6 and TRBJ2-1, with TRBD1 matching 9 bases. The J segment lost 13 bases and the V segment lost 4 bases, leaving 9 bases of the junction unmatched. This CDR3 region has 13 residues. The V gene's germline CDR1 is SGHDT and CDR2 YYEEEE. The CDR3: CASSAYRGPEQFF. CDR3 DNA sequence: TGTGCCAGCAGCGCTTACAGGGGGCCGGAACAGTTCTTC.

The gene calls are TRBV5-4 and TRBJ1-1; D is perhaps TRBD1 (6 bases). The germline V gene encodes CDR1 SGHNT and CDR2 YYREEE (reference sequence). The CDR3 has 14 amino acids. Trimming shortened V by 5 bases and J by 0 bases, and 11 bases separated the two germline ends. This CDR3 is CASRRGQVNTEAFF. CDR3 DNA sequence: TGTGCCAGCAGGCGGGGGCAGGTGAACACTGAAGCTTTCTTT.

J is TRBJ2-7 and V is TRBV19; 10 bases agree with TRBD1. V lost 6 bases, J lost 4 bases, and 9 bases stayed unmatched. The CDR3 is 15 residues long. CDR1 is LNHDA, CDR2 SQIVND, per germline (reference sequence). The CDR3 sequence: CASRDSGQGIYEQYF. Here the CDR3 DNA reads TGTGCCAGTAGGGATTCGGGACAGGGGATATACGAGCAGTACTTC.

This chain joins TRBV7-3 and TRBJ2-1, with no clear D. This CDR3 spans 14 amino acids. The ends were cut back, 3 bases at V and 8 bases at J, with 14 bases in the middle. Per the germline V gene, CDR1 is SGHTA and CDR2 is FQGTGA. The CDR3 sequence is CASSFDPGRDEQFF. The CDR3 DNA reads TGTGCCAGCAGCTTCGATCCAGGCCGCGATGAGCAGTTCTTC.

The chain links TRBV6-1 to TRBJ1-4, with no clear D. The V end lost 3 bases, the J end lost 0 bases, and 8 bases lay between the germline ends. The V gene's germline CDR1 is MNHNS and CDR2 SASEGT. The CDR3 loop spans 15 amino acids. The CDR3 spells CASSDKGATNEKLFF. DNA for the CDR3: TGTGCCAGCAGTGACAAAGGAGCAACTAATGAAAAACTGTTTTTT.

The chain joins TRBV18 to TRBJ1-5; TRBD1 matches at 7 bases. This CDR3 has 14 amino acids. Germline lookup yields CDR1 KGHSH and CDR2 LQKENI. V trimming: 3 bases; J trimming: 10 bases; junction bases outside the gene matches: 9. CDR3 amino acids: CASSPVQGKGPQHF. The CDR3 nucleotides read TGTGCCAGCTCACCGGTACAGGGGAAAGGTCCCCAGCATTTT.